Listed here is a single TCR beta chain. This specimen comes from a study of CD8 T cells in ankylosing spondylitis. This CDR3 is built from 12 residues. The V end lost 1 base, the J end lost 6 bases, and 7 bases lay between the germline ends. Germline assignment: CDR1 GTSNPN and CDR2 SVGIG (reference sequence). One entry per CDR3 protein results from TCRdb running MiXCR on the 5' RACE reads. This table has more than 150,000 distinct CDR3 sequences, 18% appearing once. This clonotype originated in a male donor aged 10 to 35 with ankylosing spondylitis or in good health (not recorded which). This chain links TRBV30 with TRBJ1-5; D is unclear. Sequencing was done on a sample of blood, either unsorted or a sorted T cell fraction (not recorded which). The CDR3 loop is CAWSGESQPQHF. The CDR3 region has the DNA TGTGCCTGGAGTGGGGAAAGTCAGCCCCAGCATTTT.